These 27 T cell receptor beta chains came from one sample sequenced in a study of CD8 T cells in Susac syndrome. Random hexamers served to reverse transcribe roughly 0.45 to 1 ug RNA. TCRdb processed the immunoSEQ multiplex PCR reads anew with MiXCR; each CDR3 protein has one entry. The sample records around 150,000 distinct CDR3 sequences, approximately 95% being singletons. The sample taken for sequencing was CD4+ T cells from PBMCs. These receptor sequences come from a human donor with multiple sclerosis.

The chain uses TRBV29-1 and TRBJ2-7; D perhaps matches TRBD1 (8 bases). The ends were cut back, 5 bases at V and 7 bases at J, with 18 bases in the middle. The CDR3 length is 13 residues. Germline lookup yields CDR1 SQVTM and CDR2 ANQGSEA. The CDR3 here is CSVISQGGGEQYF. The CDR3 DNA sequence: TGCAGCGTTATATCACAGGGGGGAGGGGAGCAGTACTTC.

CDR3 residues: CASSDWSRNGYTF. In nucleotides, the CDR3 is TGTGCCAGCAGCGATTGGTCGAGGAATGGCTACACCTTC. This chain uses TRBV6-1 with TRBJ1-2; no definite D call. CDR3 length: 13 amino acids. Germline V gene sequence: CDR1 MNHNS, CDR2 SASEGT. V lost 6 bases to trimming and J lost 6 bases, with 14 bases between them.

This chain connects TRBV19 to TRBJ2-1; TRBD2 aligns across 9 bases. The J segment lost 9 bases and the V segment lost 5 bases, leaving 8 bases of the junction unmatched. The CDR3 extends over 14 amino acids. Looked up from germline, CDR1 is LNHDA and CDR2 is SQIVND (reference sequence). Written as DNA, the CDR3 is TGTGCCAGTAGTGAGCGGGAGGTGGGGAGTGAGCAGTTCTTC. It encodes CASSEREVGSEQFF.

The genes are TRBV20-1 and TRBJ2-7; D assignment may be TRBD1 or TRBD2 (6 bases each). Germline V gene sequence: CDR1 DFQATT, CDR2 SNEGSKA (reference sequence). The ends were cut back, 0 bases at V and 2 bases at J, with 14 bases in the middle. The CDR3 loop spans 15 amino acids. The CDR3 nucleotides are TGCAGTGCTAGAGACCCCAACCGGGGGCCCTACGAGCAGTACTTC. Encoded protein: CSARDPNRGPYEQYF.

The chain employs TRBV12-3 or TRBV12-4 and TRBJ1-2; weak D call: TRBD1 (5 bases). The CDR3 sequence is 15 residues long. Trimming removed 6 bases at V and 4 bases at J, with 18 bases between. The CDR3 DNA is TGTGCCAGCAGCTTGTCCCGAGGGGCGGGCTATGGCTACACCTTC. It yields the protein CASSLSRGAGYGYTF.

The chain employs TRBV9 and TRBJ2-5; D gene ambiguous. CDR1 and CDR2 (germline): SGDLS, YYNGEE. The CDR3 consists of 13 residues. V lost 1 base, J lost 4 bases, and 8 bases lay in between. CDR3 coding DNA: TGTGCCAGCAGCGTAAGGACGGGAGAGACCCAGTACTTC. Its translation: CASSVRTGETQYF.

This chain joins TRBV4-3 and TRBJ1-1; the D is unclear. This CDR3 contains 15 residues. V was cut by 0 bases and J by 5 bases, with 13 bases left in between. From germline, CDR1 is LGHNA and CDR2 YSLEER. The CDR3 sequence is CASSQDTEGKTEAFF. The CDR3 DNA sequence: TGCGCCAGCAGCCAAGATACTGAAGGTAAAACTGAAGCTTTCTTT.

The chain is built from TRBV7-3 and TRBJ1-2; 9 bases line up with TRBD1. This CDR3 contains 15 residues. Germline lookup yields CDR1 SGHTA and CDR2 FQGTGA. Trimming removed 4 bases from V and 4 bases from J; junction bases left unmatched: 7. The CDR3 spells CASSWGTGQSYGYTF. As DNA, the CDR3 is TGTGCCAGCAGCTGGGGGACAGGGCAGTCCTATGGCTACACCTTC.

CDR3 residues: CSATGTITDTQYF. In nucleotides, the CDR3 is TGCAGCGCCACAGGGACGATCACAGATACGCAGTATTTT. The gene calls are TRBV29-1 and TRBJ2-3; maybe TRBD1 (6 bases). Trimming stripped 7 bases from V and 2 bases from J, with 13 bases between. Germline CDR1 is SQVTM and CDR2 is ANQGSEA. This CDR3 comprises 13 residues.

V is TRBV18 and J is TRBJ1-2; D unresolved. V shed 3 bases and J shed 3 bases, with 5 bases lying between them. Germline V gene lookup returns CDR1 KGHSH and CDR2 LQKENI. The CDR3 sequence is 12 residues long. The chain's CDR3 is CASSPEDYGYTF. The CDR3 coding sequence is TGTGCCAGCTCACCCGAGGACTATGGCTACACCTTC.

This chain links TRBV18 with TRBJ2-7; 11 bases match TRBD2. V shed 0 bases, J shed 2 bases, and the junction held 3 bases outside the gene matches. Germline V CDR1 and CDR2: KGHSH, LQKENI. This CDR3 region has 16 residues. The CDR3 loop reads CASSPPELAGAYEQYF. The CDR3 DNA reads as TGTGCCAGCTCACCACCCGAACTAGCGGGGGCCTACGAGCAGTACTTC.

The chain carries TRBV28 and TRBJ2-1, with D possibly TRBD2 on 6 matching bases. This CDR3 has 15 amino acids. Trimming cost V 8 bases and J 5 bases, with 19 bases left between them. Germline V lookup: CDR1 MDHEN, CDR2 SYDVKM. The CDR3 is CASWGGGSIHNEQFF. The CDR3 region has the DNA TGTGCCAGCTGGGGTGGGGGGAGCATCCACAATGAGCAGTTCTTC.

J is TRBJ2-2 and V is TRBV20-1; TRBD2 matches at 16 bases. Per germline, CDR1 DFQATT and CDR2 SNEGSKA (reference sequence). The V segment lost 6 bases and the J segment 5 bases; nucleotides outside the gene matches: 6. The length of the CDR3 is 16 residues. CDR3: CSAAGTSGRETGELFF. DNA for the CDR3: TGCAGTGCCGCCGGGACTAGCGGGAGGGAAACCGGGGAGCTGTTTTTT.

The CDR3, as DNA: TGCGCCAGCAGCCAGACCGCTGGGGAAGAGACCCAGTACTTC. This gives the protein CASSQTAGEETQYF. This chain joins TRBV4-3 and TRBJ2-5; D gene uncertain. Germline V gene data show CDR1 as LGHNA and CDR2 as YSLEER. There are 14 residues in the CDR3. Trimming shortened V by 3 bases and J by 3 bases, and 11 bases separated the two germline ends.

The DNA of the CDR3 is TGTGCCAGCAGTTTATGGGGCAGGGCCCACGAGCAGTACTTC. Amino acid sequence: CASSLWGRAHEQYF. The J gene is TRBJ2-7, the V gene TRBV27, with D possibly TRBD1 on 5 matching bases. Trimming stripped 1 base from V and 5 bases from J, with 12 bases between. CDR1 MNHEY and CDR2 SMNVEV come from the germline V gene (reference sequence). The CDR3 is 14 amino acids.

This rearrangement joins TRBV6-2 or TRBV6-3 to TRBJ2-1, with 9 bases aligning to TRBD2. V was pared by 0 bases and J by 1 base, with 13 bases of the junction left unmatched. The CDR3 is 20 amino acids. The germline CDR1 and CDR2 sequences are MNHEY and SVGEGT. CDR3 sequence (DNA): TGTGCCAGCAGTTACTCTAGGTTGGGTAGCGGGAGTATTTCCTACAATGAGCAGTTCTTC. This codes for CASSYSRLGSGSISYNEQFF.

The gene calls are TRBV10-3 and TRBJ1-1; TRBD1 aligns across 8 bases. V lost 3 bases, J lost 1 base, and 4 bases stayed unmatched. The CDR3 is made up of 15 amino acids. Germline loops: CDR1 ENHRY, CDR2 SYGVKD. The CDR3 DNA sequence: TGTGCCATCAGTGATCTGGGGACAGGGAACACTGAAGCTTTCTTT. Its protein is CAISDLGTGNTEAFF.

This chain connects TRBV19 to TRBJ2-7; 9 bases are shared with TRBD1. The CDR3 is 14 residues long. The germline CDR1 and CDR2 sequences are LNHDA and SQIVND (reference sequence). Trimming cost V 6 bases and J 6 bases; bases outside gene matches: 9. Written as DNA, the CDR3 is TGTGCCAGTAGCAACCGGGACAGGGTAAGCGAGCAGTACTTC. This codes for CASSNRDRVSEQYF.

V and J are TRBV3-1 and TRBJ2-7; TRBD2 matches at 13 bases. V lost 0 bases, J lost 5 bases, and 13 bases stayed unmatched. Germline V gene sequence: CDR1 LGHDT, CDR2 YNNKEL (reference sequence). The CDR3 consists of 19 residues. CDR3 DNA sequence: TGTGCCAGCAGCCAAGATTTCGGACTAGCGGGAGCTCTCGCCCACGAGCAGTACTTC. Its translation is CASSQDFGLAGALAHEQYF.

The chain recombines TRBV19 with TRBJ1-1, with D uncertain. V was pared by 7 bases and J by 4 bases, with 10 bases between. This CDR3 contains 12 residues. In germline, CDR1 is LNHDA, CDR2 SQIVND (reference sequence). In nucleotides, the CDR3 is TGTGCCAGTAACCGGTACGCCACTGAAGCTTTCTTT. This codes for CASNRYATEAFF.

V and J are TRBV30 and TRBJ2-5, with D perhaps matching TRBD1 (6 bases). The V end lost 2 bases, the J end lost 5 bases, and 12 bases lay between the germline ends. The CDR3 extends over 13 amino acids. In germline, CDR1 is GTSNPN, CDR2 SVGIG (reference sequence). CDR3 protein: CAWSQGGAETQYF. DNA of the CDR3: TGTGCCTGGAGTCAAGGGGGAGCCGAGACCCAGTACTTC. The variable domain in full, with the rest retrieved from reference TRBV30 and TRBJ2-5, is SQTIHQWPATLVQPVGSPLSLECTVEGTSNPNLYWYRQAAGRGLQLLFYSVGIGQISSEVPQNLSASRPQDRQFILSSKKLLLSDSGFYLCAWSQGGAETQYFGPGTRLLVL.

The chain is built from TRBV12-3 or TRBV12-4 and TRBJ1-1; unclear D gene. This CDR3 region has 13 residues. Trimming stripped 5 bases from V and 1 base from J, with 8 bases between. CDR3: CASSQHENTEAFF. CDR3 coding DNA: TGTGCCAGCAGTCAACACGAGAACACTGAAGCTTTCTTT.

The chain carries TRBV5-1 and TRBJ1-1; TRBD1 is a possible D gene (5 bases). Trimming left V 3 bases short and J 4 bases short, with 13 bases between. Germline-derived CDR1 and CDR2 are SGHRS and YFSETQ. The length of the CDR3 is 14 residues. This CDR3 is CASSWARGGTEAFF. The CDR3 DNA sequence: TGCGCCAGCAGCTGGGCTCGGGGCGGCACTGAAGCTTTCTTT.

The chain's CDR3 is CASSARTASYNEQFF. Here the CDR3 DNA reads TGTGCCAGCAGCGCCCGGACGGCATCCTACAATGAGCAGTTCTTC. The rearrangement joins TRBV9 to TRBJ2-1; no firm D call. The CDR3 extends over 15 amino acids. Germline CDR1 reads SGDLS; CDR2 reads YYNGEE. The ends were cut back, 3 bases at V and 1 base at J, with 11 bases in the middle.

V is TRBV2 and J is TRBJ2-2; 13 nucleotides agree with TRBD2. Per germline, CDR1 SNHLY and CDR2 FYNNEI. V was clipped by 8 bases and J by 4 bases; unmatched bases: 4. The CDR3 is 15 residues long. The DNA of the CDR3 is TGTGCCAGCGGCCGACTAGCGGGAGGCACCGGGGAGCTGTTTTTT. Protein product: CASGRLAGGTGELFF.

The rearrangement uses TRBV4-3 and TRBJ1-5; D is perhaps TRBD1 (6 bases). The germline gives CDR1 LGHNA, CDR2 YSLEER. This CDR3 has 17 residues. Between the trimmed V and J ends, which lost 0 bases and 5 bases, there was a span of 17 bases. CDR3 in amino acids: CASSQDGPAQGYQPQHF. In nucleotides, the CDR3 is TGCGCCAGCAGCCAAGATGGACCGGCACAGGGATATCAGCCCCAGCATTTT.

This chain uses TRBV7-2 with TRBJ2-1, with 7 positions matching TRBD2. The CDR3 is 14 residues long. Germline V gene data show CDR1 as SGHTA and CDR2 as FQGNSA. V shed 7 bases, J shed 1 base, and the junction held 4 bases outside the gene matches. CDR3 residues: CASKKGGSYNEQFF. For the CDR3, the DNA is TGTGCCAGCAAGAAGGGAGGGTCCTACAATGAGCAGTTCTTC. The variable domain in full, completed from reference TRBV7-2 and TRBJ2-1, reads GAGVSQSPSNKVTEKGKDVELRCDPISGHTALYWYRQSLGQGLEFLIYFQGNSAPDKSGLPSDRFSAERTGGSVSTLTIQRTQQEDSAVYLCASKKGGSYNEQFFGPGTRLTVL.